This is a list of T cell receptor beta chains from one sample in a study of identical twins. MiXCR, applied by TCRdb to the 5' RACE reads, yields one record per CDR3 protein. The data contain some 730,000 distinct CDR3 sequences, 15% to 20% of them seen just once; the ten biggest clones take up roughly 13%. The same sample was also studied in work on T cells expressing NK-cell markers.

The source material was PBMCs. Receptors were obtained from a young woman in good health. Both conserved end residues are part of each CDR3. The D gene is left open where the match is weak. Only part of the rows carry a size: once, few, many, or a class if the clone is expanded.

V	D	size	J	CDR3	DNA
TRBV20-1	NA	NA	TRBJ2-3	CSASMAAVSTDTQYF	TGCAGTGCTAGTATGGCGGCCGTAAGCACAGATACGCAGTATTTT
TRBV5-6	TRBD1	NA	TRBJ1-1	CASSFDRGRDTEAFF	TGTGCCAGCAGCTTCGACAGGGGCAGGGACACTGAAGCTTTCTTT
TRBV5-1	NA	NA	TRBJ2-5	CASSLTVGDQETQYF	TGCGCCAGCAGCTTGACCGTAGGGGATCAAGAGACCCAGTACTTC
TRBV5-1	TRBD1	NA	TRBJ2-7	CASSSLGGQGPDEQYF	TGCGCCAGCAGCTCGCTTGGGGGACAGGGGCCGGACGAGCAGTACTTC
TRBV29-1	NA	NA	TRBJ1-1	CSVDPAGGAFF	TGCAGCGTTGATCCCGCCGGTGGGGCTTTCTTT
TRBV5-1	TRBD2	NA	TRBJ2-3	CASIKSGVSTDTQYF	TGCGCCAGCATAAAGAGCGGGGTTAGCACAGATACGCAGTATTTT
TRBV2	NA	few	TRBJ2-1	CASSEVVVEQFF	TGTGCCAGCAGTGAAGTTGTGGTAGAGCAGTTCTTC
TRBV11-2	NA	NA	TRBJ2-3	CASSPSSASTDTQYF	TGTGCCAGCAGCCCAAGTAGCGCTAGCACAGATACGCAGTATTTT
TRBV12-3/TRBV12-4	NA	many	TRBJ2-2	CASSLDLNTGELFF	TGTGCCAGCAGTTTAGACCTCAACACCGGGGAGCTGTTTTTT
TRBV30	NA	NA	TRBJ2-7	CAWSIEGSYEQYF	TGTGCCTGGAGTATTGAGGGCTCCTACGAGCAGTACTTC
TRBV12-3/TRBV12-4	NA	many	TRBJ2-3	CASSFGYSTDTQYF	TGTGCCAGCAGTTTTGGGTATAGCACAGATACGCAGTATTTT
TRBV2	NA	NA	TRBJ1-1	CASSGGRYTEAFF	TGTGCCAGCAGTGGGGGGAGGTACACTGAAGCTTTCTTT
TRBV6-5	NA	NA	TRBJ2-7	CASSFLKGGSYEQYF	TGTGCCAGCAGTTTCCTTAAGGGGGGCTCCTACGAGCAGTACTTC
TRBV3-1	NA	NA	TRBJ2-1	CASSPLLGEQFF	TGTGCCAGCAGCCCCCTACTGGGTGAGCAGTTCTTC
TRBV5-1	NA	few	TRBJ1-4	CASSFGTPDEKLFF	TGCGCCAGCAGCTTCGGGACTCCCGATGAAAAACTGTTTTTT
TRBV20-1	TRBD2	NA	TRBJ2-1	CSARETSGSNEQFF	TGCAGTGCTAGAGAGACTAGCGGGAGCAATGAGCAGTTCTTC
TRBV20-1	NA	few	TRBJ2-7	CSASSGQQYF	TGCAGTGCTTCGAGCGGCCAGCAGTACTTC
TRBV3-1	NA	few	TRBJ1-1	CASSQDGAGMNTEAFF	TGTGCCAGCAGCCAAGATGGAGCAGGGATGAACACTGAAGCTTTCTTT
TRBV7-3	TRBD1	NA	TRBJ2-3	CASSFTTGTVDTQYF	TGTGCCAGCAGCTTCACAACCGGGACAGTGGATACGCAGTATTTT
TRBV6-1	TRBD2	NA	TRBJ2-1	CASSDRTSAAYNEQFF	TGTGCCAGCAGTGATCGGACTAGCGCTGCCTACAATGAGCAGTTCTTC
TRBV15	TRBD2	NA	TRBJ2-7	CATSRLLYGLAGGLEQYF	TGTGCCACCAGCAGACTACTCTACGGACTAGCGGGAGGACTCGAGCAGTACTTC
TRBV7-8	NA	NA	TRBJ2-7	CASSPVSGTYEQYF	TGTGCCAGCAGCCCTGTTAGCGGAACCTACGAGCAGTACTTC
TRBV4-1	TRBD2	NA	TRBJ2-1	CASSQRLAGGHNEQFF	TGCGCCAGCAGCCAACGACTAGCGGGAGGGCACAATGAGCAGTTCTTC
TRBV5-1	NA	few	TRBJ1-6	CASSPSGPMHSPLHF	TGCGCCAGCAGCCCTTCAGGCCCGATGCATTCACCCCTCCACTTT
TRBV6-1	TRBD1	NA	TRBJ1-1	CASILDRGNTEAFF	TGTGCCAGCATCCTAGACAGGGGAAACACTGAAGCTTTCTTT
TRBV20-1	TRBD1	NA	TRBJ1-2	CSARPQDRGRNYGYTF	TGCAGTGCTAGACCCCAAGACAGGGGGCGTAACTATGGCTACACCTTC
TRBV12-5	TRBD2	NA	TRBJ2-1	CASARREAGGQFF	TGTGCTAGTGCCCGACGGGAAGCGGGGGGGCAGTTCTTC
TRBV3-1	NA	few	TRBJ2-7	CASSKVGGRGSDEQYF	TGTGCCAGCAGCAAGGTCGGAGGGAGAGGGAGCGACGAGCAGTACTTC
TRBV5-1	TRBD2	few	TRBJ2-7	CASSSKTSEVLYEQYF	TGCGCCAGCAGCTCAAAAACTAGCGAGGTACTCTACGAGCAGTACTTC
TRBV5-5	NA	many	TRBJ2-7	CASSQLGYRNEQYF	TGTGCCAGCAGCCAATTGGGATACAGAAACGAGCAGTACTTC
TRBV7-3	NA	NA	TRBJ2-4	CASSLYPSKNIQYF	TGTGCCAGCAGCTTATACCCCAGCAAAAACATTCAGTACTTC
TRBV7-9	NA	NA	TRBJ1-4	CASSPLEQREKLFF	TGTGCCAGCAGCCCGCTCGAACAACGTGAAAAACTGTTTTTT
TRBV12-3/TRBV12-4	NA	NA	TRBJ2-7	CASSFERGYKQYF	TGTGCCAGCAGTTTTGAGAGGGGGTATAAGCAGTACTTC
TRBV29-1	NA	few	TRBJ1-5	CSVGELVGPQHF	TGCAGCGTTGGGGAGCTCGTTGGACCCCAGCATTTT
TRBV10-2	NA	NA	TRBJ2-7	CASSEPALGSYEQYF	TGCGCCAGCAGTGAGCCGGCGTTGGGGTCCTACGAGCAGTACTTC